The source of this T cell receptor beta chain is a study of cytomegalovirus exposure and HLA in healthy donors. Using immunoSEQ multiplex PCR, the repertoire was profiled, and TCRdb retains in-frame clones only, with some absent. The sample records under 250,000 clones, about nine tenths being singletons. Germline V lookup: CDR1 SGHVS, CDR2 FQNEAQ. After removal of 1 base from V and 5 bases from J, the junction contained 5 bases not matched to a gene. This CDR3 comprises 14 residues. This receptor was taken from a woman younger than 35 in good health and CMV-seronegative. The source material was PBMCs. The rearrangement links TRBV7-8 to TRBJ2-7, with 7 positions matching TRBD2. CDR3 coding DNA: TGTGCCAGCAGCTTAGTGCGGGAGTGGGACGAGCAGTACTTC. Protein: CASSLVREWDEQYF. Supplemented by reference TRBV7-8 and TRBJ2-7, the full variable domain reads GAGVSQSPRYKVAKRGQDVALRCDPISGHVSLFWYQQALGQGPEFLTYFQNEAQLDKSGLPSDRFFAERPEGSVSTLKIQRTQQEDSAVYLCASSLVREWDEQYFGPGTRLTVT.